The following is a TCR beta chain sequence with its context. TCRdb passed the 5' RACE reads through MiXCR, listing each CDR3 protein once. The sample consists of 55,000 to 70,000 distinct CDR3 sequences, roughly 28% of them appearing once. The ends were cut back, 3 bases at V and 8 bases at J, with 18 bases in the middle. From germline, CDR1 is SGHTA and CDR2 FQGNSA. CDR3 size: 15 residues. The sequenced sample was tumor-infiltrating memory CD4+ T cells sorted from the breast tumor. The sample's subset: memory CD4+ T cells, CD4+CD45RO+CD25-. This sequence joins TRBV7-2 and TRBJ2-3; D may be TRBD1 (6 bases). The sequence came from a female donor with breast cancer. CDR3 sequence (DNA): TGTGCCAGCAGCTTGGGGGCGGCTCGGGTTGGTACGCAGTATTTT. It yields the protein CASSLGAARVGTQYF.